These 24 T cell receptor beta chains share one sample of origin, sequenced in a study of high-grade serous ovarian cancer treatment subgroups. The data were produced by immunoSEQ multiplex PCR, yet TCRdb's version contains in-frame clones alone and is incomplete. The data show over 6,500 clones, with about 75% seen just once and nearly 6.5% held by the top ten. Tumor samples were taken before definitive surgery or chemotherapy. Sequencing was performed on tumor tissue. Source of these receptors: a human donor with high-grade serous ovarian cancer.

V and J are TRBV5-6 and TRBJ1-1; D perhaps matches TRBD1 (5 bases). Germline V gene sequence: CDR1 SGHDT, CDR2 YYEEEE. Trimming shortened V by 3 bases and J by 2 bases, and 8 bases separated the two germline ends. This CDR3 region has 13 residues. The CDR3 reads CASSSTVNTEAFF. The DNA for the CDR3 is TGTGCCAGCAGCTCGACAGTTAACACTGAAGCTTTCTTT.

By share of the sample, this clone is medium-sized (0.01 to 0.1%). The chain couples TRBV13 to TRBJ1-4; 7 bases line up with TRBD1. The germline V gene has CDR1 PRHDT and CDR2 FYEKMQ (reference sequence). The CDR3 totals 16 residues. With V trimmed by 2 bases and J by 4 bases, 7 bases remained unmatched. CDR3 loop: CASSLQGGGVNEKLFF. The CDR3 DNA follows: TGTGCCAGCAGCTTACAGGGGGGCGGCGTTAATGAAAAACTGTTTTTT.

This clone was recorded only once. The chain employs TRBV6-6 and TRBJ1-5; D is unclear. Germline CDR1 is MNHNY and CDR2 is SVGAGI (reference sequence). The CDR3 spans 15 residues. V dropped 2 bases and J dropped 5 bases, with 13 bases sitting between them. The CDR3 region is CASSYERGKYQPQHF. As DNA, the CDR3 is TGTGCCAGCAGTTACGAACGGGGAAAGTATCAGCCCCAGCATTTT.

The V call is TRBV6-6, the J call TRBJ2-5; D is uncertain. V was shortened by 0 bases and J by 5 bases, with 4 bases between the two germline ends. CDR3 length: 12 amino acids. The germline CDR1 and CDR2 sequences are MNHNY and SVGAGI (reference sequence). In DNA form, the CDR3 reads TGTGCCAGCAGTTACTCAGGGGAGACCCAGTACTTC. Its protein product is CASSYSGETQYF.

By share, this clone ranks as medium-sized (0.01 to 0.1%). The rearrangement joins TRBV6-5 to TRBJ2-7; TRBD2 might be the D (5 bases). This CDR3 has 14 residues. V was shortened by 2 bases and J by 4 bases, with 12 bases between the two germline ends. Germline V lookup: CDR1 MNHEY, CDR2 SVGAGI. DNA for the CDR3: TGTGCCAGCAGTTACGGGCGGGTAGGGTACGAGCAGTACTTC. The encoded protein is CASSYGRVGYEQYF.

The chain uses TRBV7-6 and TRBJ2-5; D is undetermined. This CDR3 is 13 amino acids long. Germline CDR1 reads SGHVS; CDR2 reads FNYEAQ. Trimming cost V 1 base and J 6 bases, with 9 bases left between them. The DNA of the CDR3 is TGTGCCAGCAGCTTAGGGGCAGCGAAGACCCAGTACTTC. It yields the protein CASSLGAAKTQYF.

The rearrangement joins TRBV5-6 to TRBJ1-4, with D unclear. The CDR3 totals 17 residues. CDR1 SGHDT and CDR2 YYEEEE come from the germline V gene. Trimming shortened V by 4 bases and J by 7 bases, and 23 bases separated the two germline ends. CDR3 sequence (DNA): TGTGCCAGCAGCCTCCCGGAATCGAGCCTCTACAGTGAAAAACTGTTTTTT. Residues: CASSLPESSLYSEKLFF. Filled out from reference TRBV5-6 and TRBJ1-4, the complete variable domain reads DAGVTQSPTHLIKTRGQQVTLRCSPKSGHDTVSWYQQALGQGPQFIFQYYEEEERQRGNFPDRFSGHQFPNYSSELNVNALLLGDSALYLCASSLPESSLYSEKLFFGSGTQLSVL.

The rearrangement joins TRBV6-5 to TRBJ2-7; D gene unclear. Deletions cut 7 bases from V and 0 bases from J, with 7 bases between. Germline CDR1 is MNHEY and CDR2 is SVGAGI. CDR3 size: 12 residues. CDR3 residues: CASTGPSYEQYF. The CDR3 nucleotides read TGTGCCAGCACCGGACCCTCCTACGAGCAGTACTTC.

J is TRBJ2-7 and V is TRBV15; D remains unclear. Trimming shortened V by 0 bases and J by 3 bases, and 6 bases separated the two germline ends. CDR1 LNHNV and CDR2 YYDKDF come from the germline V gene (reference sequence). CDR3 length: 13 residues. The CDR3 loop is CATSRDIGYEQYF. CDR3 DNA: TGTGCCACCAGCAGAGATATCGGCTACGAGCAGTACTTC. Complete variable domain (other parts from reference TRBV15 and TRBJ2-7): DAMVIQNPRYQVTQFGKPVTLSCSQTLNHNVMYWYQQKSSQAPKLLFHYYDKDFNNEADTPDNFQSRRPNTSFCFLDIRSPGLGDTAMYLCATSRDIGYEQYFGPGTRLTVT.

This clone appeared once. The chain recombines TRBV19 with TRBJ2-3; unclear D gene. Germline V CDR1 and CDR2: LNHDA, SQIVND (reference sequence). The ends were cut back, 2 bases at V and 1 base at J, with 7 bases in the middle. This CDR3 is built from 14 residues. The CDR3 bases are TGTGCCAGTAGTATAAGTCACGGCACAGATACGCAGTATTTT. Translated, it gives CASSISHGTDTQYF.

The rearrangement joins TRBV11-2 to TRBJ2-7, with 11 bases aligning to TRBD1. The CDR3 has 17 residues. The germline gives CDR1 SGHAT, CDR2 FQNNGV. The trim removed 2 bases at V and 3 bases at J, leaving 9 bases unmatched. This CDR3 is CASSLLPLGTGGYEQYF. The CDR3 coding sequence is TGTGCCAGCAGCTTATTACCACTTGGGACAGGGGGCTACGAGCAGTACTTC.

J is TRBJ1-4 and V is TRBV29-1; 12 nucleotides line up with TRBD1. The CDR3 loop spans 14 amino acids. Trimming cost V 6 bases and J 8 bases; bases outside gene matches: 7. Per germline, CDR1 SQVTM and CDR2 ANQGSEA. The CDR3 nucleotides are TGCAGCGTAGTGCCGGGACAGGGGGCAGAAAAACTGTTTTTT. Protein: CSVVPGQGAEKLFF.

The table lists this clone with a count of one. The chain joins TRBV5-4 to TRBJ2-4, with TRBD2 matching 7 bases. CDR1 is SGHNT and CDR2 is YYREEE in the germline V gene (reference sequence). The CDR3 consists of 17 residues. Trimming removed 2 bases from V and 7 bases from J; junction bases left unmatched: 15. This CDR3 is CASSFEISGGVRNIQYF. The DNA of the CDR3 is TGTGCCAGCAGCTTTGAGATTAGTGGGGGGGTGAGGAACATTCAGTACTTC.

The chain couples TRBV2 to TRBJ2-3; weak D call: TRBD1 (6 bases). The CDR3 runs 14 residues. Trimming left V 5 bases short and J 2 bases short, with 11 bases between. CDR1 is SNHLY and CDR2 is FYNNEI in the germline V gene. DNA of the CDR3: TGTGCCAGCAGTCCGGGACAAAACACAGATACGCAGTATTTT. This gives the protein CASSPGQNTDTQYF.

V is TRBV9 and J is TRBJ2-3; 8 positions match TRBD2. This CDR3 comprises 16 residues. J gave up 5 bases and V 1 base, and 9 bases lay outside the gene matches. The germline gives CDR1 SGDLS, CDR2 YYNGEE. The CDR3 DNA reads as TGTGCCAGCAGCGTAAAGGCGGGGGGCTTTGGAGATACGCAGTATTTT. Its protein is CASSVKAGGFGDTQYF.

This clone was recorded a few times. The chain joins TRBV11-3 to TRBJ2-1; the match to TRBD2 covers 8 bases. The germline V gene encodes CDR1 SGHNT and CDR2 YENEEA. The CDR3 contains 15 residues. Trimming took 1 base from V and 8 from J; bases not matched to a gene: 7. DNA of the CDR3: TGTGCCAGCAGCTTAGGTAGCGGGGAGGTCCATGAGCAGTTCTTC. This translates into CASSLGSGEVHEQFF.

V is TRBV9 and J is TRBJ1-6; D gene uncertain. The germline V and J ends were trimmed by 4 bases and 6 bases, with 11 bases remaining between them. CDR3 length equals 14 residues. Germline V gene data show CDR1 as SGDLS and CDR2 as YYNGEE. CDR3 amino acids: CASSFWAANSPLHF. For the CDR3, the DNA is TGTGCCAGCAGCTTTTGGGCCGCTAATTCACCCCTCCACTTT.

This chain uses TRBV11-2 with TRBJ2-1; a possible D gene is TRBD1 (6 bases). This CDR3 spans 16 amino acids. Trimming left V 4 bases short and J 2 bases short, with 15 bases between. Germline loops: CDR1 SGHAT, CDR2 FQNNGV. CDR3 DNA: TGTGCCAGCAGCTCCTTTAGGGGGTCGGCCTACAATGAGCAGTTCTTC. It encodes CASSSFRGSAYNEQFF.

The CDR3 protein is CASSRGGAQETQYF. In DNA, the CDR3 is TGTGCCAGCAGCCGAGGGGGGGCCCAAGAGACCCAGTACTTC. The chain joins TRBV7-2 to TRBJ2-5, with a possible D match to TRBD2 (7 bases). The V end lost 5 bases, the J end lost 1 base, and 11 bases lay between the germline ends. The V gene's germline CDR1 is SGHTA and CDR2 FQGNSA. The CDR3 is 14 residues long.

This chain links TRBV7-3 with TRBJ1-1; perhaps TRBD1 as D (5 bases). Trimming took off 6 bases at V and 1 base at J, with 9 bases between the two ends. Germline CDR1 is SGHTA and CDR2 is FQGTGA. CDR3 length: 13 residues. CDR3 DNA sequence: TGTGCCAGCAGTTGGGACTGGAACACTGAAGCTTTCTTT. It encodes CASSWDWNTEAFF. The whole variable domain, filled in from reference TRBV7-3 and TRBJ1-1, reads GAGVSQTPSNKVTEKGKYVELRCDPISGHTALYWYRQSLGQGPEFLIYFQGTGAADDSGLPNDRFFAVRPEGSVSTLKIQRTERGDSAVYLCASSWDWNTEAFFGQGTRLTVV.

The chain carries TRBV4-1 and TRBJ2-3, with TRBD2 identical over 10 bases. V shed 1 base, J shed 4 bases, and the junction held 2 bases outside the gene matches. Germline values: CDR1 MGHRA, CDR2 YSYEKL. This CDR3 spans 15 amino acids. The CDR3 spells CASSQASGGPDTQYF. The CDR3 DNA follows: TGCGCCAGCAGCCAAGCTAGCGGGGGACCAGATACGCAGTATTTT.

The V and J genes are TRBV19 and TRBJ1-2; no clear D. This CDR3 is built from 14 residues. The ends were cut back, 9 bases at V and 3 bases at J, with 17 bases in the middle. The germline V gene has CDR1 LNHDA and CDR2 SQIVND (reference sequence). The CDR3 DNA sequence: TGTGCCAGCGGGCGGTTGAACGGCTACTATGGCTACACCTTC. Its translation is CASGRLNGYYGYTF.

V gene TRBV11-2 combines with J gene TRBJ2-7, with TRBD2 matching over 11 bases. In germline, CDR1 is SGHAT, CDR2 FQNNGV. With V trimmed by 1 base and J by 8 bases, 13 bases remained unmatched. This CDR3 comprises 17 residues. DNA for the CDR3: TGTGCCAGCAGCTTAGTAACCGTACTAGCGGGGGTGGAACAGCAGTACTTC. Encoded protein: CASSLVTVLAGVEQQYF.

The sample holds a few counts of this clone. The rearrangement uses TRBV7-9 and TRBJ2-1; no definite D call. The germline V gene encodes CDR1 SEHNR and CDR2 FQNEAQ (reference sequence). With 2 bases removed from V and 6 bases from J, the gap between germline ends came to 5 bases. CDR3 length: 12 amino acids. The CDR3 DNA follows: TGTGCCAGCAGCTTACTCTCCAATGAGCAGTTCTTC. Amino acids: CASSLLSNEQFF. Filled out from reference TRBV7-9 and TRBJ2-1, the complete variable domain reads DTGVSQNPRHKITKRGQNVTFRCDPISEHNRLYWYRQTLGQGPEFLTYFQNEAQLEKSRLLSDRFSAERPKGSFSTLEIQRTEQGDSAMYLCASSLLSNEQFFGPGTRLTVL.